This T cell receptor (beta chain) is from a study of T cells after somatic rescue of genetic block. Trimming left V 3 bases short and J 3 bases short, with 11 bases between. Germline V CDR1 and CDR2: MGHDK, SYGVNS. The CDR3 runs 15 residues. Generated by immunoSEQ multiplex PCR, the TCRdb table keeps only in-frame clones and is missing some. The sample has 110,000 or so clones; 90% to 95% are singletons. The TCR sequence derives from a young woman. Sequencing used peripheral blood mononuclear cells (PBMCs). This sequence joins TRBV25-1 and TRBJ1-4; D remains ambiguous. CDR3 nucleotides: TGTGCCAGCAGTGACCAAGGGTTGGCTAATGAAAAACTGTTTTTT. Translating gives CASSDQGLANEKLFF.